The next 17 T cell receptor beta chains were all read from a single sample in a study of cytomegalovirus exposure and HLA in healthy donors. 13 Jbeta primers and 60 Vbeta primers were used for the PCR. Repertoires were generated with immunoSEQ multiplex PCR, while TCRdb's copy carries only in-frame clones and drops some. The data show 110,000 to 150,000 clones, over 75% seen once. The specimen sequenced was PBMCs. All receptors come from a woman aged 30 to 39 in good health and CMV-seronegative.

The chain couples TRBV6-1 to TRBJ2-3, with D possibly being TRBD2 (5 bases). The V end lost 4 bases, the J end lost 0 bases, and 17 bases lay between the germline ends. This CDR3 is 17 amino acids long. Germline V gene data show CDR1 as MNHNS and CDR2 as SASEGT. The DNA for the CDR3 is TGTGCCAGCAGTGCCGCCGCGGGTATCACTAGCACAGATACGCAGTATTTT. Encoded protein: CASSAAAGITSTDTQYF.

J is TRBJ1-4 and V is TRBV2; the match to TRBD1 covers 8 bases. This CDR3 is 16 amino acids long. Trimming cost V 5 bases and J 5 bases; bases outside gene matches: 10. The germline V gene encodes CDR1 SNHLY and CDR2 FYNNEI. This CDR3 reads CASSTPRTGRNEKLFF. The CDR3 DNA is TGTGCCAGCAGTACCCCTCGGACAGGGAGGAATGAAAAACTGTTTTTT.

V gene TRBV7-3 combines with J gene TRBJ2-2; TRBD1 might be the D (7 bases). V shed 5 bases and J shed 4 bases, with 17 bases lying between them. There are 16 residues in the CDR3. Per germline, CDR1 SGHTA and CDR2 FQGTGA. The CDR3, as DNA: TGTGCCAGCAGCGAATCGGGACAGACTAGCACCGGGGAGCTGTTTTTT. It yields the protein CASSESGQTSTGELFF.

The V gene is TRBV7-2, the J gene TRBJ1-1, with 8 positions matching TRBD1. Unmatched junction bases numbered 5, after V lost 4 bases and J lost 1 base. The CDR3 loop spans 15 amino acids. Germline V gives CDR1 SGHTA, CDR2 FQGNSA. The CDR3 coding sequence is TGTGCCAGCAGCTCTGGACAGGGCACGAACACTGAAGCTTTCTTT. Translation gives CASSSGQGTNTEAFF.

The rearrangement links TRBV9 to TRBJ2-2, with D perhaps TRBD2 (6 bases). The CDR3 totals 15 residues. CDR1 and CDR2 from the germline V gene are SGDLS and YYNGEE. The V end lost 3 bases, the J end lost 3 bases, and 12 bases lay between the germline ends. CDR3 region: CASSARLGHTGELFF. The CDR3 DNA is TGTGCCAGCAGCGCAAGACTAGGGCACACCGGGGAGCTGTTTTTT.

The V gene is TRBV25-1, the J gene TRBJ1-1; D gene uncertain. V shed 5 bases and J shed 8 bases, with 12 bases lying between them. Germline CDR1 is MGHDK and CDR2 is SYGVNS. CDR3 length equals 12 residues. The CDR3 loop is CASSWGGGEAFF. The CDR3, as DNA: TGTGCCAGCAGTTGGGGTGGCGGGGAAGCTTTCTTT.

The chain recombines TRBV6-5 with TRBJ1-2; a weak D match, TRBD1 (5 bases). The CDR3 contains 15 residues. Germline loops: CDR1 MNHEY, CDR2 SVGAGI. V was cut by 0 bases and J by 3 bases, with 11 bases left in between. CDR3: CASSYSGGSHYGYTF. CDR3 bases: TGTGCCAGCAGTTACTCGGGGGGGAGCCACTATGGCTACACCTTC.

The chain uses TRBV5-4 and TRBJ2-3; TRBD1 aligns across 9 bases. The V gene's germline CDR1 is SGHNT and CDR2 YYREEE (reference sequence). The CDR3 is 17 amino acids. The V segment lost 1 base and the J segment 0 bases; nucleotides outside the gene matches: 6. The CDR3: CASSLFGQGISTDTQYF. The CDR3 DNA sequence: TGTGCCAGCAGCTTGTTTGGACAGGGGATTAGCACAGATACGCAGTATTTT.

In its sample, this clone was seen once. The chain carries TRBV19 and TRBJ2-1, with TRBD2 matching over 10 bases. In germline, CDR1 is LNHDA, CDR2 SQIVND (reference sequence). CDR3 length: 17 amino acids. With V trimmed by 4 bases and J by 1 base, 7 bases remained unmatched. The CDR3 sequence is CASSNLAGGRSYNEQFF. In DNA form, the CDR3 reads TGTGCCAGTAGTAACTTAGCGGGGGGTCGTTCCTACAATGAGCAGTTCTTC.

The chain links TRBV30 to TRBJ2-3; tentatively, D is TRBD2 (6 bases). The CDR3 totals 14 residues. V was cut by 5 bases and J by 5 bases, with 17 bases left in between. CDR1 is GTSNPN and CDR2 is SVGIG in the germline V gene (reference sequence). Here the CDR3 DNA reads TGTGCCTGGCGGAGGGTTGGTAGGAAAGATACGCAGTATTTT. Translation: CAWRRVGRKDTQYF.

This chain joins TRBV5-1 and TRBJ2-6; 7 bases are shared with TRBD2. CDR3 length equals 17 residues. CDR1 is SGHRS, CDR2 YFSETQ, per germline. J lost 2 bases, V lost 4 bases, and 9 bases had no gene match. The CDR3 loop is CASSPESRGAGANVLTF. CDR3 coding DNA: TGCGCCAGCAGCCCAGAGTCTCGGGGGGCTGGGGCCAACGTCCTGACTTTC. Full variable domain (remainder filled in from reference TRBV5-1 and TRBJ2-6): KAGVTQTPRYLIKTRGQQVTLSCSPISGHRSVSWYQQTPGQGLQFLFEYFSETQRNKGNFPGRFSGRQFSNSRSEMNVSTLELGDSALYLCASSPESRGAGANVLTFGAGSRLTVL.

The chain employs TRBV30 and TRBJ2-7, with 7 bases aligning to TRBD1. Per germline, CDR1 GTSNPN and CDR2 SVGIG (reference sequence). The V gene end was trimmed by 3 bases and the J gene end by 3 bases; junction bases not matched to a gene: 14. The length of the CDR3 is 16 residues. CDR3 protein: CAWRPLVTGFGYEQYF. Written as DNA, the CDR3 is TGTGCCTGGAGACCCCTCGTGACAGGGTTTGGCTACGAGCAGTACTTC. Looking up the rest from reference TRBV30 and TRBJ2-7 gives the full variable domain: SQTIHQWPATLVQPVGSPLSLECTVEGTSNPNLYWYRQAAGRGLQLLFYSVGIGQISSEVPQNLSASRPQDRQFILSSKKLLLSDSGFYLCAWRPLVTGFGYEQYFGPGTRLTVT.

The J gene is TRBJ2-1, the V gene TRBV5-8; TRBD2 agrees at 13 bases. V was pared by 4 bases and J by 0 bases, with 10 bases of the junction left unmatched. The germline V gene has CDR1 SGHTS and CDR2 YDEGEE. This CDR3 has 19 residues. The CDR3 region has the DNA TGTGCCAGCAGCACGGGACTAGCGGGGCGACCGTCCTCCTACAATGAGCAGTTCTTC. It yields the protein CASSTGLAGRPSSYNEQFF.

This clone appeared once. The V and J genes are TRBV5-1 and TRBJ2-1; 9 nucleotides align to TRBD1. V gave up 4 bases and J gave up 10 bases; unmatched junction bases: 9. Germline V lookup: CDR1 SGHRS, CDR2 YFSETQ. This CDR3 is 14 amino acids long. Here the CDR3 DNA reads TGCGCCAGCAGCCCCGGCGGGACAGGGAGAGAGCAGTTCTTC. It translates to CASSPGGTGREQFF.

CDR3 region: CASSLYRAHNQPQHF. The CDR3 DNA is TGTGCCAGCAGTTTATACAGGGCTCACAATCAGCCCCAGCATTTT. The chain combines TRBV27 with TRBJ1-5; the D gene is possibly TRBD1 (6 bases). Germline CDR1 is MNHEY and CDR2 is SMNVEV (reference sequence). V dropped 1 base and J dropped 3 bases, with 10 bases sitting between them. The CDR3 covers 15 residues.

The chain uses TRBV5-5 and TRBJ2-1; 7 bases map to TRBD1. Trimming cost V 3 bases and J 5 bases; bases outside gene matches: 14. The CDR3 extends over 17 amino acids. Germline V gene sequence: CDR1 SGHKS, CDR2 YYEKEE (reference sequence). CDR3 sequence reads: CASSSLIDGTANNEQFF. The CDR3 region has the DNA TGTGCCAGCAGCTCTCTGATCGACGGGACAGCCAACAATGAGCAGTTCTTC.

J is TRBJ1-1 and V is TRBV7-2; a possible D gene is TRBD1 (5 bases). Germline lookup yields CDR1 SGHTA and CDR2 FQGNSA. The CDR3 is 13 amino acids. V was trimmed by 5 bases and J by 6 bases, leaving 13 bases between them. Written as DNA, the CDR3 is TGTGCCAGCAGCCCTTCACCCAGGGCTGAAGCTTTCTTT. Translated: CASSPSPRAEAFF.